A selection of T cell receptor beta chains follows, all from one sample in a study of control samples from healthy donors and cancer patients. TCRdb keeps only in-frame clones here, not all; method: immunoSEQ multiplex PCR. The sample contains 150,000 to 200,000 clones, approximately 90% of which appear only once. The sequencing input was blood. Source of these receptors: a man between 25 and 39 years old in good health. CDR3s include the opening cysteine and the closing phenylalanine or tryptophan. The D gene is left open where the match is weak. Clone sizes are given selectively: once, few, many, or a class where the clone is expanded.

TRBJ2-1,TRBV5-1,-,TRBD2,CASSALAGLAGGYNEQFF,TGCGCCAGCAGCGCCCTGGCGGGACTAGCGGGGGGGTACAATGAGCAGTTCTTC
TRBJ2-1,TRBV11-2,-,TRBD2,CASRVLAGDYNEQFF,TGTGCCAGCAGGGTCCTAGCGGGAGATTACAATGAGCAGTTCTTC
TRBJ1-2,TRBV7-8,-,TRBD1,CASSPGTVGYGYTF,TGTGCCAGCAGCCCCGGGACAGTGGGCTATGGCTACACCTTC
TRBJ2-7,TRBV28,-,-,CASSQLDAGISYEQYF,TGTGCCAGCAGTCAGCTAGACGCAGGGATCTCCTACGAGCAGTACTTC
TRBJ2-2,TRBV3-1/TRBV3-2,-,TRBD1,CASSQVGTGWDTGELFF,TGTGCCAGCAGCCAAGTGGGGACAGGGTGGGACACCGGGGAGCTGTTTTTT
TRBJ1-5,TRBV11-2,-,-,CASSLMSNQPQHF,TGTGCCAGCAGCTTAATGAGCAATCAGCCCCAGCATTTT
TRBJ1-1,TRBV29-1,-,-,CSGTGHQNTEAFF,TGCAGCGGGACGGGACATCAGAACACTGAAGCTTTCTTT
TRBJ2-3,TRBV5-6,-,TRBD2,CASSLGTSGGTDTQYF,TGTGCCAGCAGCCTTGGTACTAGCGGGGGCACAGATACGCAGTATTTT
TRBJ2-1,TRBV7-2,-,TRBD2,CASSPRTAGGSEQFF,TGTGCCAGCAGCCCTCGAACAGCGGGGGGCTCCGAGCAGTTCTTC
TRBJ2-3,TRBV14,-,TRBD2,CASSEGWLAGVDTQYF,TGTGCCAGCAGCGAAGGGTGGCTAGCGGGGGTCGATACGCAGTATTTT
TRBJ2-6,TRBV6-4,-,-,CASSLDRLHSGANVLTF,TGTGCCAGCAGCTTAGACAGACTCCACTCTGGGGCCAACGTCCTGACTTTC
TRBJ1-2,TRBV30,-,TRBD1,CAWSRKGGARGYGYTF,TGTGCCTGGAGTCGTAAAGGGGGCGCCCGCGGCTATGGCTACACCTTC
TRBJ2-1,TRBV7-2,once,TRBD2,CASSLALAGGRNEQFF,TGTGCCAGCAGCTTAGCGCTGGCGGGGGGGCGCAATGAGCAGTTCTTC
TRBJ2-5,TRBV30,-,-,CAWSVDQETQYF,TGTGCCTGGAGTGTAGACCAAGAGACCCAGTACTTC
TRBJ2-7,TRBV4-1,-,-,CASSQTISGTSYEQYF,TGCGCCAGCAGCCAGACGATCTCCGGGACCTCCTACGAGCAGTACTTC
TRBJ2-7,TRBV2,-,-,CASAAASLGGEQYF,TGTGCCAGCGCGGCGGCTAGCCTCGGAGGGGAGCAGTACTTC
TRBJ1-3,TRBV10-3,-,-,CAIRGTTGNTIYF,TGTGCCATCAGGGGAACGACTGGAAACACCATATATTTT
TRBJ1-5,TRBV19,-,-,CASSIAGGNQPQHF,TGTGCCAGTAGTATAGCGGGGGGCAATCAGCCCCAGCATTTT
TRBJ1-1,TRBV6-6,-,-,CASSSMNTEAFF,TGTGCCAGCAGTTCCATGAACACTGAAGCTTTCTTT
TRBJ2-5,TRBV7-7,-,TRBD2,CASNCGLAGSQETQYF,TGTGCCAGCAATTGCGGACTAGCGGGGTCCCAAGAGACCCAGTACTTC
TRBJ1-5,TRBV7-2,few,-,CASSEWVGGNQPQHF,TGTGCCAGCAGCGAATGGGTTGGGGGGAATCAGCCCCAGCATTTT
TRBJ1-6,TRBV27,-,TRBD1,CATTRGQYNSPLHF,TGTGCCACCACTAGGGGACAGTATAATTCACCCCTCCACTTT
TRBJ1-1,TRBV28,-,-,CASSLLGNTEAFF,TGTGCCAGCAGTTTATTGGGGAACACTGAAGCTTTCTTT
TRBJ1-2,TRBV19,-,-,CASIDGGNTWSYTF,TGTGCCAGTATCGATGGGGGGAACACCTGGAGCTACACCTTC
TRBJ2-2,TRBV7-6,-,TRBD2,CASSHGSGRLTGELFF,TGTGCCAGCAGCCACGGTAGCGGGAGGTTAACCGGGGAGCTGTTTTTT
TRBJ1-6,TRBV19,-,-,CASSLTSSYNSPLHF,TGTGCCAGTAGTCTGACCAGCTCCTATAATTCACCCCTCCACTTT
TRBJ2-1,TRBV10-1,-,-,CASSEPWLRGRGPYNEQFF,TGCGCCAGCAGTGAGCCCTGGTTAAGGGGGCGGGGGCCCTACAATGAGCAGTTCTTC
TRBJ2-7,TRBV14,-,TRBD2,CASSQERNSGNSYEQYF,TGTGCCAGCAGCCAAGAACGGAATAGCGGGAACTCCTACGAGCAGTACTTC
TRBJ1-6,TRBV27,few,-,CASTPRGPYNSPLHF,TGTGCCAGCACCCCGAGGGGCCCTTATAATTCACCCCTCCACTTT
TRBJ1-4,TRBV5-6,-,-,CASSLGREVEKLFF,TGTGCCAGCAGCTTGGGCAGGGAGGTCGAAAAACTGTTTTTT
TRBJ2-3,TRBV10-3,-,-,CAIRVLVTDTQYF,TGTGCCATCAGGGTTCTGGTCACAGATACGCAGTATTTT
TRBJ1-5,TRBV19,-,-,CATTMGLPSNQPQHF,TGTGCCACCACAATGGGCCTGCCAAGCAATCAGCCCCAGCATTTT
TRBJ1-3,TRBV5-5,-,-,CASIRDTISGNTIYF,TGTGCCAGCATAAGGGACACCATCTCTGGAAACACCATATATTTT
TRBJ1-2,TRBV10-3,few,TRBD1,CAISEAGQGVSYGYTF,TGTGCCATCAGTGAGGCGGGACAGGGGGTTAGCTATGGCTACACCTTC
TRBJ2-2,TRBV7-6,-,-,CASSLVAYVRGTGELFF,TGTGCCAGCAGCCTGGTAGCGTACGTCAGGGGCACCGGGGAGCTGTTTTTT
TRBJ1-4,TRBV6-2/TRBV6-3,-,-,CASSFPPTGGEKLFF,TGTGCCAGCAGCTTTCCACCTACCGGAGGTGAAAAACTGTTTTTT
TRBJ2-5,TRBV5-4,-,TRBD2,CASSSSGFQETQYF,TGTGCCAGCAGCTCTAGCGGGTTCCAAGAGACCCAGTACTTC
TRBJ1-6,TRBV25-1,-,-,CASSEGGLNNSPLHF,TGTGCCAGCAGTGAAGGCGGTCTTAATAATTCACCCCTCCACTTT
TRBJ2-1,TRBV5-1,-,-,CASSLEGDSYNEQFF,TGCGCCAGCAGCTTGGAGGGAGATTCCTACAATGAGCAGTTCTTC
TRBJ1-4,TRBV9,-,-,CASSGTGLLGEGKLFF,TGTGCCAGCAGCGGAACGGGGCTCCTCGGTGAAGGAAAACTGTTTTTT
TRBJ2-1,TRBV14,once,TRBD2,CASSPLAGGPYEQFF,TGTGCCAGCAGCCCACTAGCGGGAGGGCCCTATGAGCAGTTCTTC